This TCR beta chain is drawn from a study of T-cell memory formation after mild COVID-19. TCRdb reprocessed the 5' RACE reads via MiXCR and lists one record per CDR3 protein. The sample has 450,000 to 650,000 distinct CDR3 sequences; over 15% are singletons. Notes on the study in general: Several responding clones turned up in pre-infection memory, indicating that cross-reactive memory may have taken part. Clones shrinking from day 15 to 85 showed even CD4/CD8 mixes; later expanders tilted CD4+.

This clonotype occurred a few times. Its antigen is not identified. The CDR3 length is 14 residues. Germline-derived CDR1 and CDR2 are DFQATT and SNEGSKA (reference sequence). V lost 0 bases and J 0 bases, leaving 8 bases between the germline ends. The sample taken for sequencing was PBMCs or a T cell subset sorted from them (not recorded which). The genes are TRBV20-1 and TRBJ1-1, with D uncertain. The clonotype comes from an adult woman who had mild COVID-19 (a few samples of this study predate the infection). Cell type and time point are not known. The CDR3 region is CSAREGGLNTEAFF. The CDR3 DNA follows: TGCAGTGCTAGAGAGGGCGGATTGAACACTGAAGCTTTCTTT.